The 22 T cell receptor beta chains below come from one sample, sequenced in a study of cytomegalovirus exposure and HLA in healthy donors. The PCR was carried out with 60 Vbeta primers and 13 Jbeta primers. The data were produced by immunoSEQ multiplex PCR, yet TCRdb's version contains in-frame clones alone and is incomplete. There are about 190,000 clones in the sample; around 80% occur only once, and roughly 2% lies in the top ten. Sequencing was performed on PBMCs. The receptors shown here come from a woman under 40 in good health and CMV-seronegative.

This clone came up once. The rearrangement joins TRBV6-4 to TRBJ1-1; 9 bases are shared with TRBD1. The CDR3 has 16 residues. Germline assignment: CDR1 MRHNA and CDR2 SNTAGT. V lost 4 bases, J lost 4 bases, and 10 bases stayed unmatched. CDR3 region: CASSGGGRTGATEAFF. Here the CDR3 DNA reads TGTGCCAGCAGTGGAGGGGGTCGGACAGGGGCCACTGAAGCTTTCTTT.

This chain uses TRBV13 with TRBJ1-6; TRBD1 matches at 8 bases. The CDR3 has 15 residues. Losses at the gene ends were 1 base for V and 6 bases for J; bases not matched to a gene: 2. Germline lookup yields CDR1 PRHDT and CDR2 FYEKMQ (reference sequence). The CDR3 DNA is TGTGCCAGCAGCTTAGAACAGGGGGGTAATTCACCCCTCCACTTT. Protein: CASSLEQGGNSPLHF.

V usage is TRBV7-2 and J usage is TRBJ2-1; no clear D. V was clipped by 1 base and J by 5 bases, with 15 bases between them. The CDR3 length is 16 residues. Germline CDR1 is SGHTA and CDR2 is FQGNSA. CDR3 region: CASSLESHRPDNEQFF. In nucleotides, the CDR3 is TGTGCCAGCAGCTTAGAGTCGCACCGTCCGGACAATGAGCAGTTCTTC.

CDR3 sequence (DNA): TGTGCCAGTAGTCACGGTAGGGAGGGGTCCTACGAGCAGTACTTC. Translation gives CASSHGREGSYEQYF. The chain employs TRBV19 and TRBJ2-7, with TRBD2 matching 7 bases. The CDR3 contains 15 residues. The V gene end was trimmed by 5 bases and the J gene end by 1 base; junction bases not matched to a gene: 8. Germline V gene data show CDR1 as LNHDA and CDR2 as SQIVND (reference sequence).

In nucleotides, the CDR3 is TGCGCCAGCAGCTTGGGATTGGCCCGCACAGATACGCAGTATTTT. Protein sequence: CASSLGLARTDTQYF. The chain joins TRBV5-1 to TRBJ2-3; D unclear. This CDR3 spans 15 amino acids. Trimming removed 0 bases from V and 1 base from J, with 9 bases in between. CDR1 SGHRS and CDR2 YFSETQ come from the germline V gene.

The V call is TRBV28, the J call TRBJ2-7; 7 nucleotides match TRBD2. CDR3 length equals 15 residues. J gave up 1 base and V 2 bases, and 5 bases lay outside the gene matches. Germline loops: CDR1 MDHEN, CDR2 SYDVKM. The DNA of the CDR3 is TGTGCCAGCAGTTTACACTCCGGGGGGTCCTACGAGCAGTACTTC. Translation gives CASSLHSGGSYEQYF.

This clone was found once. The DNA for the CDR3 is TGTGCCAGCACGGACAGGGCTCAAGTAGCTTTCTTT. Amino acid sequence: CASTDRAQVAFF. The genes are TRBV2 and TRBJ1-1; 8 bases align to TRBD1. V shed 7 bases, J shed 10 bases, and the junction held 8 bases outside the gene matches. This CDR3 has 12 amino acids. The V gene's germline CDR1 is SNHLY and CDR2 FYNNEI. Using reference TRBV2 and TRBJ1-1 for the parts outside the CDR3, the full variable domain is EPEVTQTPSHQVTQMGQEVILRCVPISNHLYFYWYRQILGQKVEFLVSFYNNEISEKSEIFDDQFSVERPDGSNFTLKIRSTKLEDSAMYFCASTDRAQVAFFGQGTRLTVV.

The chain combines TRBV27 with TRBJ1-1, with D possibly being TRBD1 (5 bases). The germline V gene has CDR1 MNHEY and CDR2 SMNVEV (reference sequence). This CDR3 is 16 amino acids long. Trimming removed 1 base from V and 1 base from J, with 13 bases in between. CDR3 sequence reads: CASSLLPGIRNTEAFF. The CDR3 DNA sequence: TGTGCCAGCAGTTTATTGCCAGGGATAAGGAACACTGAAGCTTTCTTT.

The chain joins TRBV29-1 to TRBJ2-7; 8 nucleotides agree with TRBD2. The length of the CDR3 is 13 residues. From germline, CDR1 is SQVTM and CDR2 ANQGSEA. Trimming took 6 bases from V and 2 from J; bases not matched to a gene: 6. CDR3 region: CSVRLAGTYEQYF. In DNA, the CDR3 is TGCAGCGTCAGGCTAGCGGGCACCTACGAGCAGTACTTC.

J is TRBJ2-7 and V is TRBV7-9; 8 nucleotides agree with TRBD1. CDR1 is SEHNR and CDR2 is FQNEAQ in the germline V gene (reference sequence). With V trimmed by 5 bases and J by 3 bases, 9 bases remained unmatched. The CDR3 is made up of 15 amino acids. CDR3 in DNA: TGTGCCAGCAGCCCCCTCGGGACAGGACACTACGAGCAGTACTTC. This gives the protein CASSPLGTGHYEQYF.

The genes are TRBV7-2 and TRBJ2-1, with D possibly being TRBD2 (5 bases). The CDR3 sequence is 15 residues long. Germline V lookup: CDR1 SGHTA, CDR2 FQGNSA. V lost 7 bases to trimming and J lost 0 bases, with 13 bases between them. The CDR3 region has the DNA TGTGCCAGCACCCTAGGACGGGGCTCCTACAATGAGCAGTTCTTC. Its protein product is CASTLGRGSYNEQFF.

V is TRBV11-2 and J is TRBJ2-2; no definite D call. V was shortened by 2 bases and J by 4 bases, with 8 bases between the two germline ends. Germline-derived CDR1 and CDR2 are SGHAT and FQNNGV. The CDR3 sequence is 14 residues long. CDR3 amino acids: CASSLIRSTGELFF. As DNA, the CDR3 is TGTGCCAGCAGCTTAATTCGGAGCACCGGGGAGCTGTTTTTT.

This chain uses TRBV5-1 with TRBJ2-7; 8 nucleotides line up with TRBD1. The CDR3 runs 13 residues. J lost 3 bases, V lost 3 bases, and 2 bases had no gene match. Looked up from germline, CDR1 is SGHRS and CDR2 is YFSETQ. The CDR3 sequence is CASSCRGLYEQYF. The CDR3 nucleotides read TGCGCCAGCAGCTGCAGGGGGCTCTACGAGCAGTACTTC.

V usage is TRBV28 and J usage is TRBJ2-3; D is uncertain. Trimming shortened V by 2 bases and J by 1 base, and 16 bases separated the two germline ends. Germline CDR1 is MDHEN and CDR2 is SYDVKM. This CDR3 comprises 17 residues. CDR3 loop: CASSLTWRRRGTDTQYF. In DNA, the CDR3 is TGTGCCAGCAGTTTAACTTGGCGGCGGCGCGGCACAGATACGCAGTATTTT.

In nucleotides, the CDR3 is TGTGCCAGCAGCTCCAAGGACAGGGAGGAGACCCAGTACTTC. Translating gives CASSSKDREETQYF. The V call is TRBV5-4, the J call TRBJ2-5, with 8 positions matching TRBD1. From germline, CDR1 is SGHNT and CDR2 YYREEE (reference sequence). Unmatched junction bases numbered 6, after V lost 3 bases and J lost 5 bases. There are 14 residues in the CDR3. Full variable domain (remainder filled in from reference TRBV5-4 and TRBJ2-5): ETGVTQSPTHLIKTRGQQVTLRCSSQSGHNTVSWYQQALGQGPQFIFQYYREEENGRGNFPPRFSGLQFPNYSSELNVNALELDDSALYLCASSSKDREETQYFGPGTRLLVL.

This chain links TRBV28 with TRBJ2-7; the match to TRBD1 covers 7 bases. V was pared by 6 bases and J by 2 bases, with 4 bases of the junction left unmatched. The CDR3 is 13 amino acids. Germline V gives CDR1 MDHEN, CDR2 SYDVKM. CDR3 DNA: TGTGCCAGCAGGGGACAGAGACCCTACGAGCAGTACTTC. Encoded protein: CASRGQRPYEQYF.

A word on this clone: Different DNA sequences within this sample yield the same CDR3. The CDR3 DNA follows: TGTGCCAGCAGTCCAGGGACAGCCTACGAGCAGTACTTC. Its protein is CASSPGTAYEQYF. V usage is TRBV2 and J usage is TRBJ2-7, with 7 bases matching TRBD1. The V segment lost 5 bases and the J segment 2 bases; nucleotides outside the gene matches: 3. Germline CDR1 reads SNHLY; CDR2 reads FYNNEI. This CDR3 comprises 13 residues.

The chain carries TRBV14 and TRBJ1-2, with 8 bases identical to TRBD1. Germline lookup yields CDR1 SGHDN and CDR2 FVKESK. V dropped 3 bases and J dropped 2; count of bases not matched to a gene: 11. The CDR3 extends over 17 amino acids. This chain's CDR3 is CASSHYPKTGENYGYTF. CDR3 DNA sequence: TGTGCCAGCAGCCACTACCCGAAGACAGGGGAAAACTATGGCTACACCTTC.

The chain recombines TRBV28 with TRBJ2-7; tentative D call: TRBD1 (5 bases). This CDR3 is 14 amino acids long. CDR1 is MDHEN and CDR2 is SYDVKM in the germline V gene. The V and J ends lost 2 bases and 2 bases respectively, with 10 bases between them. Here the CDR3 DNA reads TGTGCCAGCAGTTTAAATACAGGCACCTACGAGCAGTACTTC. Translation gives CASSLNTGTYEQYF. Filled out from reference TRBV28 and TRBJ2-7, the complete variable domain reads DVKVTQSSRYLVKRTGEKVFLECVQDMDHENMFWYRQDPGLGLRLIYFSYDVKMKEKGDIPEGYSVSREKKERFSLILESASTNQTSMYLCASSLNTGTYEQYFGPGTRLTVT.

This chain connects TRBV7-8 to TRBJ2-2, with 8 bases lining up with TRBD1. Losses at the gene ends were 5 bases for V and 4 bases for J; bases not matched to a gene: 6. CDR1 SGHVS and CDR2 FQNEAQ come from the germline V gene. The CDR3 is 15 residues long. CDR3 DNA: TGTGCCAGCAGCACCCGGACAGGGCCCACCGGGGAGCTGTTTTTT. Translated: CASSTRTGPTGELFF.

The genes are TRBV6-5 and TRBJ2-3; 16 nucleotides match TRBD2. This CDR3 spans 15 amino acids. V gave up 5 bases and J gave up 7 bases; unmatched junction bases: 3. The germline V gene encodes CDR1 MNHEY and CDR2 SVGAGI. CDR3 sequence: CASSMGLAGGYTQYF. CDR3 sequence (DNA): TGTGCCAGCAGTATGGGACTAGCGGGAGGGTATACGCAGTATTTT.

There are a few counts of this clone. The chain has TRBV18 and TRBJ2-5; TRBD2 agrees at 14 bases. V gave up 5 bases and J gave up 5 bases; unmatched junction bases: 10. This CDR3 is built from 17 residues. Germline CDR1 is KGHSH and CDR2 is LQKENI. The CDR3 region is CASSDNRTSGRLETQYF. CDR3 coding DNA: TGTGCCAGCTCAGATAATCGGACTAGCGGGAGGTTGGAGACCCAGTACTTC. Drawing the rest from reference TRBV18 and TRBJ2-5, the complete variable domain is NAGVMQNPRHLVRRRGQEARLRCSPMKGHSHVYWYRQLPEEGLKFMVYLQKENIIDESGMPKERFSAEFPKEGPSILRIQQVVRGDSAAYFCASSDNRTSGRLETQYFGPGTRLLVL.